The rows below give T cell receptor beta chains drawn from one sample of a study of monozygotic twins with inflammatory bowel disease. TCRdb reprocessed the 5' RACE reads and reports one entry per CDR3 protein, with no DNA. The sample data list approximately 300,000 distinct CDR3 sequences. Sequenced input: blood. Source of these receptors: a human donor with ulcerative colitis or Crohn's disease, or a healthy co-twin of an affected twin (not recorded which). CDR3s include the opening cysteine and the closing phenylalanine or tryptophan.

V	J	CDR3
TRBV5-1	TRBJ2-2	CASSLLASNTGELFF
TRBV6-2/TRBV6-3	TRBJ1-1	CASSYSGGRASDEAFF
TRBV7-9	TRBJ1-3	CASSTSGGNTIYF
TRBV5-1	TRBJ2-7	CASSTVPGTGTFEQYF
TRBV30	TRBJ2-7	CAWRFGTYEQYF
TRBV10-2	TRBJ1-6	CASGGQGSILHF
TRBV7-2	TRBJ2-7	CASSLAWTVSSEQYF
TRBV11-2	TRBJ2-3	CASSLFVRAGGPTDTQYF
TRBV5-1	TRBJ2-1	CASSWTEPMESYNEQFF
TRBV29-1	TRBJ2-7	CSVENLGEQYF
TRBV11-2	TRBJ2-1	CASSLVPGGNEQFF
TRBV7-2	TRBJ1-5	CASSFESMGQPQHF
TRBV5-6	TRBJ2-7	CASSSRFSEFGYEQYF
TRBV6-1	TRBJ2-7	CASRGGGFRYEQYF
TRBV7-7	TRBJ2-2	CASSRTPLGDRGITGELFF
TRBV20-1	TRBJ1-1	CSASGIVVVTEAFF
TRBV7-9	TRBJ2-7	CASSDDSPYEQYF
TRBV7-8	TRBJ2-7	CASSSPGTGTYEQYF